Below, 22 T cell receptor beta chains from the same sample are listed, as sequenced in a study of blood T cells in healthy people across ages. With a J-beta primer mix and a sample-barcoded 5' primer, a second PCR ran roughly 6 to 12 cycles. TCRdb called the 5' RACE reads again in MiXCR, with one record for every CDR3 protein. The sample consists of about 640,000 distinct CDR3 sequences, approximately 50% of them appearing once. The sample comprised blood. The receptors here all came from a man between 60 and 70 years old in good health.

This clonotype was found a few times. V and J are TRBV5-5 and TRBJ1-4; D remains ambiguous. Germline assignment: CDR1 SGHKS and CDR2 YYEKEE (reference sequence). V lost 3 bases to trimming and J lost 10 bases, with 16 bases between them. This CDR3 spans 14 amino acids. CDR3 DNA sequence: TGTGCCAGCAGCTCGTCATCCAAAGGTGGAAAACTGTTTTTT. This translates into CASSSSSKGGKLFF.

This clonotype was observed a few times. The chain has TRBV20-1 and TRBJ1-2; D remains unclear. This CDR3 has 13 residues. Trimming stripped 1 base from V and 1 base from J, with 7 bases between. Germline V gene data show CDR1 as DFQATT and CDR2 as SNEGSKA (reference sequence). The CDR3, as DNA: TGCAGTGCTAGAGTTTGGAATAACTATGGCTACACCTTC. Amino acids: CSARVWNNYGYTF.

V gene TRBV18 combines with J gene TRBJ2-5, with 9 nucleotides matching TRBD2. The V segment lost 6 bases and the J segment 2 bases; nucleotides outside the gene matches: 10. The CDR3 loop spans 16 amino acids. The germline V gene encodes CDR1 KGHSH and CDR2 LQKENI. The CDR3 DNA follows: TGTGCCAGCTCCCTCAACAGCGGGGGGCCTCAAGAGACCCAGTACTTC. Protein: CASSLNSGGPQETQYF.

In this sample, this clonotype turned up a few times. The chain combines TRBV6-5 with TRBJ2-5, with D tentatively TRBD1 or TRBD2 (5 bases each). The V gene's germline CDR1 is MNHEY and CDR2 SVGAGI. V was shortened by 3 bases and J by 5 bases, with 19 bases between the two germline ends. The CDR3 sequence is 16 residues long. The CDR3, as DNA: TGTGCCAGCAGTTATGGGGACGGGACGCTAGGGGAGACCCAGTACTTC. Translation gives CASSYGDGTLGETQYF.

The V and J genes are TRBV20-1 and TRBJ1-6, with 8 bases that match TRBD1. Germline V gene data show CDR1 as DFQATT and CDR2 as SNEGSKA (reference sequence). The junction had 11 bases not matched to a gene; V was cut back by 6 bases and J by 10 bases. This CDR3 is 14 amino acids long. The CDR3 DNA is TGCAGTGCCGAGGGGGCAGGGGGCTCGTCACCCCTCCACTTT. Translated, it gives CSAEGAGGSSPLHF.

The CDR3 sequence is CASSVDRGSGEKLFF. CDR3 nucleotides: TGTGCCAGCAGTGTCGACAGGGGGTCGGGTGAAAAACTGTTTTTT. The chain has TRBV2 and TRBJ1-4, with TRBD1 matching 9 bases. Per germline, CDR1 SNHLY and CDR2 FYNNEI. V lost 4 bases and J lost 7; bases outside the gene matches: 7. The CDR3 has 15 amino acids.

This clonotype was observed a handful of times. DNA for the CDR3: TGCAGCGTTGTGGCTTCTGGGGCCAACGTCCTGACTTTC. It encodes CSVVASGANVLTF. V usage is TRBV29-1 and J usage is TRBJ2-6, with no clear D. Germline V lookup: CDR1 SQVTM, CDR2 ANQGSEA. Trimming left V 4 bases short and J 1 base short, with 5 bases between. The CDR3 extends over 13 amino acids.

The chain couples TRBV25-1 to TRBJ2-5, with D perhaps matching TRBD2 (6 bases). V lost 0 bases, J lost 5 bases, and 10 bases lay in between. Germline V lookup: CDR1 MGHDK, CDR2 SYGVNS. The CDR3 is made up of 14 amino acids. DNA for the CDR3: TGTGCCAGCAGTGAATATATTGGGGGGGAGACCCAGTACTTC. This encodes CASSEYIGGETQYF.

This chain uses TRBV6-6 with TRBJ1-4, with D hard to call. Germline V lookup: CDR1 MNHNY, CDR2 SVGAGI (reference sequence). Trimming pared 2 bases from V and 4 bases from J, leaving 8 bases between. The CDR3 consists of 14 residues. The CDR3 sequence: CASSYTGLNEKLFF. CDR3 DNA: TGTGCCAGCAGTTACACGGGCCTTAATGAAAAACTGTTTTTT.

The genes are TRBV7-2 and TRBJ2-3; tentatively, D is TRBD1 (6 bases). The germline V and J ends were trimmed by 1 base and 6 bases, with 11 bases remaining between them. This CDR3 comprises 14 residues. Germline assignment: CDR1 SGHTA and CDR2 FQGNSA. CDR3 sequence (DNA): TGTGCCAGCAGCTTAGGCACAGGGTTGGATACGCAGTATTTT. This sequence encodes CASSLGTGLDTQYF.

This clonotype was detected only a few times. The rearrangement links TRBV5-5 to TRBJ2-3, with D unclear. The CDR3 sequence is 12 residues long. Germline values: CDR1 SGHKS, CDR2 YYEKEE (reference sequence). V was trimmed by 5 bases and J by 2 bases, leaving 6 bases between them. CDR3 residues: CASRLNTDTQYF. Written as DNA, the CDR3 is TGTGCCAGCAGACTCAACACAGATACGCAGTATTTT. The variable domain in full, completed from reference TRBV5-5 and TRBJ2-3, reads DAGVTQSPTHLIKTRGQQVTLRCSPISGHKSVSWYQQVLGQGPQFIFQYYEKEERGRGNFPDRFSARQFPNYSSELNVNALLLGDSALYLCASRLNTDTQYFGPGTRLTVL.

V gene TRBV6-2 or TRBV6-3 combines with J gene TRBJ2-7, with TRBD2 as a possible D gene (5 bases). CDR1 and CDR2 (germline): MNHEY, SVGEGT. This CDR3 contains 15 residues. V was trimmed by 2 bases and J by 0 bases, leaving 11 bases between them. DNA for the CDR3: TGTGCCAGCAGTTACCCGGCTGGGAGCTCCTACGAGCAGTACTTC. Its translation is CASSYPAGSSYEQYF.

This clonotype is a singleton in its sample. V gene TRBV6-5 combines with J gene TRBJ2-7; 8 bases align to TRBD1. This CDR3 spans 14 amino acids. V trimming: 0 bases; J trimming: 6 bases; junction bases outside the gene matches: 4. In germline, CDR1 is MNHEY, CDR2 SVGAGI. This CDR3 is CASSYSDRVGEQYF. Written as DNA, the CDR3 is TGTGCCAGCAGTTACTCGGACAGGGTTGGCGAGCAGTACTTC.

This clonotype came up a few times. The chain joins TRBV3-1 to TRBJ1-6, with D unresolved. The germline V gene has CDR1 LGHDT and CDR2 YNNKEL (reference sequence). This CDR3 region has 14 residues. The V gene lost 1 base and the J gene lost 7 bases, with 8 bases spanning the gap. The CDR3 loop reads CASSQGYSNSPLHF. Here the CDR3 DNA reads TGTGCCAGCAGCCAAGGATACTCGAATTCACCCCTCCACTTT.

This chain links TRBV15 with TRBJ1-5; D gene ambiguous. Trimming stripped 1 base from V and 2 bases from J, with 0 bases between. Germline V CDR1 and CDR2: LNHNV, YYDKDF (reference sequence). This CDR3 spans 12 amino acids. The CDR3, as DNA: TGTGCCACCAGCAGAGGCAATCAGCCCCAGCATTTT. As protein: CATSRGNQPQHF.

This clonotype is a singleton in its sample. The chain recombines TRBV19 with TRBJ2-7; 11 nucleotides match TRBD2. Trimming took 3 bases from V and 1 from J; bases not matched to a gene: 5. This CDR3 comprises 16 residues. CDR1 is LNHDA and CDR2 is SQIVND in the germline V gene (reference sequence). The chain's CDR3 is CASSMELAGVSYEQYF. The CDR3 DNA is TGTGCCAGTAGTATGGAACTAGCGGGGGTGTCCTACGAGCAGTACTTC. Together with reference TRBV19 and TRBJ2-7, the CDR3 gives the full variable domain: DGGITQSPKYLFRKEGQNVTLSCEQNLNHDAMYWYRQDPGQGLRLIYYSQIVNDFQKGDIAEGYSVSREKKESFPLTVTSAQKNPTAFYLCASSMELAGVSYEQYFGPGTRLTVT.

This chain connects TRBV12-3 or TRBV12-4 to TRBJ2-5, with 12 bases that match TRBD1. This CDR3 has 15 residues. V lost 5 bases, J lost 6 bases, and 7 bases stayed unmatched. The CDR3 reads CASSPGTGGGKTQYF. The CDR3 nucleotides read TGTGCCAGCAGTCCCGGGACAGGGGGCGGAAAGACCCAGTACTTC.

This clonotype was counted at least ten times. This chain joins TRBV7-9 and TRBJ2-5; perhaps D is TRBD1 or TRBD2 (5 bases each). CDR1 and CDR2 (germline): SEHNR, FQNEAQ (reference sequence). The CDR3 spans 12 residues. Trimming left V 5 bases short and J 5 bases short, with 9 bases between. In DNA, the CDR3 is TGTGCCAGCAGCCCAGAGGGGGAGACCCAGTACTTC. It is translated as CASSPEGETQYF.

This clonotype came up a few times. This chain uses TRBV7-9 with TRBJ2-1; a weak D match, TRBD1 (5 bases). Germline V gene lookup returns CDR1 SEHNR and CDR2 FQNEAQ (reference sequence). This CDR3 spans 16 amino acids. V lost 1 base and J lost 4, with 14 bases in between. The CDR3 DNA sequence: TGTGCCAGCAGCTTAGGTCCCCAGGGCGGATACAATGAGCAGTTCTTC. Encoded protein: CASSLGPQGGYNEQFF.

The chain has TRBV29-1 and TRBJ1-4, with D perhaps TRBD1 (5 bases). CDR3 length: 13 residues. With 6 bases removed from V and 8 bases from J, the gap between germline ends came to 16 bases. Germline values: CDR1 SQVTM, CDR2 ANQGSEA. In DNA, the CDR3 is TGCAGCGTCCTACGGAGGGACGCGGAAAAACTGTTTTTT. It translates to CSVLRRDAEKLFF.

J is TRBJ1-1 and V is TRBV27, with D possibly matching TRBD1 (6 bases). Germline CDR1 and CDR2: MNHEY and SMNVEV (reference sequence). The CDR3 spans 15 residues. Trimming cost V 3 bases and J 5 bases, with 16 bases left between them. The CDR3 sequence: CASSLGWGLGTEAFF. CDR3 sequence (DNA): TGTGCCAGCAGTTTGGGCTGGGGGCTTGGTACTGAAGCTTTCTTT.

The V call is TRBV20-1, the J call TRBJ1-5; TRBD1 matches 9 bases. The ends lost 3 bases at V and 6 bases at J; junction bases unmatched: 9. The CDR3 length is 15 residues. Germline CDR1 reads DFQATT; CDR2 reads SNEGSKA (reference sequence). The CDR3 coding sequence is TGCAGTGCTAGGGGAACAGGGGGCGCGTTTCAGCCCCAGCATTTT. It yields the protein CSARGTGGAFQPQHF.